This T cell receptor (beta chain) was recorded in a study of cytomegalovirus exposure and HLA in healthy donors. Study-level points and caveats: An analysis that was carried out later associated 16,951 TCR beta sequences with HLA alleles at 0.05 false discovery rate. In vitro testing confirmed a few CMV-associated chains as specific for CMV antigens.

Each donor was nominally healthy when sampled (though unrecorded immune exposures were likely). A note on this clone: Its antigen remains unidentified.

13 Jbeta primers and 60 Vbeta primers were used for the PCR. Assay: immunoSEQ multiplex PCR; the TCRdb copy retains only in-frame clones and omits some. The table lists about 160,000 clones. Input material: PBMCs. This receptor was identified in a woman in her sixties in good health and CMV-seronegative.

CDR3 DNA: TGTGCCAGCACCCAGACATGGGCCTCACCCCTCCACTTT. This sequence encodes CASTQTWASPLHF. The chain recombines TRBV6-1 with TRBJ1-6, with D hard to call. Germline V CDR1 and CDR2: MNHNS, SASEGT. The CDR3 has 13 amino acids. Trimming shortened V by 7 bases and J by 10 bases, and 14 bases separated the two germline ends.